This T cell receptor beta chain was identified in a study of T-cell reconstitution after alpha-beta-depleted transplantation in children. Findings and caveats of the study: Several hundred graft clones that had expanded were reportedly the source of alpha-beta T cells about two months after transplant. By one year post-transplant, T-cell counts and diversity largely arose from T cells that were newly produced. Surviving recipient T cells and intrathymic progenitors accounted for some patients' high TCRbeta diversity at day 60.

About this clonotype: The antigen is undetermined.

Construction of the TCRbeta library involved unique molecular identifiers. TCRdb reanalysed the PCR reads using MiXCR and keeps one entry per CDR3 protein. The table lists nearly 350,000 distinct CDR3 sequences, around 15% of them singletons, with around 41% in the top ten. The CDR3 runs 15 residues. Germline values: CDR1 SGHDT, CDR2 YYEEEE. Trimming took 4 bases from V and 8 from J; bases not matched to a gene: 13. The source material was PBMCs, mostly from graft donor cells, sampled 360 days after TCRalphabeta/CD19-depleted stem cell transplant. The rearrangement links TRBV5-6 to TRBJ1-2; 8 bases line up with TRBD1. This TCR came from a male patient aged 2 to 9 who had a stem cell transplant for acute lymphoblastic leukemia, so the T cells may come from the graft donor. The DNA for the CDR3 is TGTGCCAGCAGCCAGGGGGCGACAGGGGTGAGAGGCTACACCTTC. Translated: CASSQGATGVRGYTF.